One and the same sample provided the 22 T cell receptor beta chains below, sequenced in a study of blood T cell repertoires in COVID-19. TCRdb keeps only in-frame clones here, not all; method: immunoSEQ multiplex PCR. The table shows hundreds of thousands of clones, with approximately 87% occurring only once. The sample comprised peripheral blood. The receptors derive from a woman between 50 and 59 years old with COVID-19, enrolled during active disease.

The chain couples TRBV18 to TRBJ1-2; 10 nucleotides line up with TRBD1. CDR3 size: 14 residues. Germline lookup yields CDR1 KGHSH and CDR2 LQKENI. V lost 5 bases and J lost 5; bases outside the gene matches: 5. DNA for the CDR3: TGTGCCAGCTCATCGGGACAGGGGAGATATGGCTACACCTTC. This sequence encodes CASSSGQGRYGYTF.

This clone was detected only once. The genes are TRBV7-2 and TRBJ1-2; D remains ambiguous. The CDR3 is 15 amino acids. Per the germline V gene, CDR1 is SGHTA and CDR2 is FQGNSA. V was clipped by 1 base and J by 2 bases, with 11 bases between them. CDR3 region: CASSLVPGLNYGYTF. CDR3 sequence (DNA): TGTGCCAGCAGCTTAGTACCCGGGTTGAACTATGGCTACACCTTC. The full variable domain, in which reference TRBV7-2 and TRBJ1-2 provide the parts outside the CDR3, is GAGVSQSPSNKVTEKGKDVELRCDPISGHTALYWYRQSLGQGLEFLIYFQGNSAPDKSGLPSDRFSAERTGGSVSTLTIQRTQQEDSAVYLCASSLVPGLNYGYTFGSGTRLTVV.

The CDR3 DNA reads as TGTGCCAGCAGCTTAGGCGGGTCAGGGAGGGATGAGCAGTTCTTC. As protein: CASSLGGSGRDEQFF. V usage is TRBV11-3 and J usage is TRBJ2-1; 7 nucleotides align to TRBD2. Germline CDR1 SGHNT, CDR2 YENEEA. Germline trimming cut 1 base from V and 8 bases from J; bases unmatched to any gene: 8. The CDR3 extends over 15 amino acids.

The chain is built from TRBV11-3 and TRBJ2-7; 10 bases agree with TRBD1. Germline loops: CDR1 SGHNT, CDR2 YENEEA. This CDR3 is 15 amino acids long. Trimming cost V 5 bases and J 7 bases; bases outside gene matches: 11. The CDR3 DNA reads TGTGCCAGCAGCACTATCGCCGGGACAGGGGAAGAGCAGTACTTC. Amino acids: CASSTIAGTGEEQYF.

The chain has TRBV27 and TRBJ2-7; D perhaps matches TRBD2 (6 bases). With 5 bases removed from V and 0 bases from J, the gap between germline ends came to 26 bases. Germline V gives CDR1 MNHEY, CDR2 SMNVEV (reference sequence). The CDR3 contains 19 residues. CDR3 nucleotide sequence: TGTGCCAGCAGTCGTACGTATCCCATAGCGGTCCTAAGCTCCTACGAGCAGTACTTC. Translating gives CASSRTYPIAVLSSYEQYF.

V and J are TRBV5-1 and TRBJ2-3, with 13 positions matching TRBD2. The ends lost 4 bases at V and 2 bases at J; junction bases unmatched: 10. Per germline, CDR1 SGHRS and CDR2 YFSETQ. The CDR3 has 18 residues. CDR3 sequence (DNA): TGCGCCAGCAGCCCGGAAAAGGGACTAGCGGGACACACAGATACGCAGTATTTT. Protein: CASSPEKGLAGHTDTQYF.

This chain links TRBV6-5 with TRBJ1-1; 8 positions agree with TRBD1. Germline V lookup: CDR1 MNHEY, CDR2 SVGAGI. CDR3 size: 13 residues. The junction had 7 bases not matched to a gene; V was cut back by 7 bases and J by 6 bases. The CDR3 coding sequence is TGTGCCAGCAACCGTGAACAGGGGGCTGAAGCTTTCTTT. The encoded protein is CASNREQGAEAFF.

The CDR3 DNA reads TGTGCCATCAGTGACTCCCCGGGTGGAGGCCAACGCAATGAGCAGTTCTTC. Translation: CAISDSPGGGQRNEQFF. The V and J genes are TRBV10-3 and TRBJ2-1; possibly TRBD2 for D (5 bases). Deletions cut 3 bases from V and 6 bases from J, with 21 bases between. From germline, CDR1 is ENHRY and CDR2 SYGVKD. The CDR3 is 17 amino acids.

This clone appeared many times. V gene TRBV6-1 combines with J gene TRBJ2-2, with TRBD2 matching over 11 bases. CDR3 length equals 17 residues. CDR1 is MNHNS, CDR2 SASEGT, per germline. Trimming at V came to 4 bases and at J to 1 base, leaving 5 bases not matched to a gene. The CDR3 reads CASSGRGTSGNTGELFF. The DNA for the CDR3 is TGTGCCAGCAGTGGCCGAGGGACTAGCGGGAACACCGGGGAGCTGTTTTTT.

The chain couples TRBV7-9 to TRBJ1-1; maybe TRBD1 (6 bases). V lost 6 bases and J lost 4, with 12 bases in between. The CDR3 covers 13 residues. CDR1 is SEHNR and CDR2 is FQNEAQ in the germline V gene (reference sequence). The CDR3 loop is CASRNREGTEAFF. The CDR3 DNA reads as TGTGCCAGCAGGAACAGGGAAGGCACTGAAGCTTTCTTT.

DNA of the CDR3: TGTGCCACCAGTGATTCCTCCGGGACTTACTACAATGAGCAGTTCTTC. It yields the protein CATSDSSGTYYNEQFF. The rearrangement joins TRBV24-1 to TRBJ2-1; tentatively, D is TRBD2 (6 bases). Germline lookup yields CDR1 KGHDR and CDR2 SFDVKD. This CDR3 has 16 residues. With 2 bases removed from V and 3 bases from J, the gap between germline ends came to 13 bases.

The rearrangement uses TRBV10-3 and TRBJ2-7, with 12 nucleotides matching TRBD2. The V and J ends lost 3 bases and 0 bases, in that order; junction bases with no gene match: 9. The germline V gene has CDR1 ENHRY and CDR2 SYGVKD. This CDR3 comprises 18 residues. Written as DNA, the CDR3 is TGTGCCATCAGTGACCCGGGACTAGCGGGTTCGAGCTCCTACGAGCAGTACTTC. This translates into CAISDPGLAGSSSYEQYF.

This clone has only one observation. V usage is TRBV5-4 and J usage is TRBJ1-1; maybe TRBD1 (6 bases). CDR1 SGHNT and CDR2 YYREEE come from the germline V gene (reference sequence). V lost 4 bases, J lost 4 bases, and 11 bases lay in between. This CDR3 comprises 13 residues. The CDR3 loop reads CASSRTGFTEAFF. CDR3 bases: TGTGCCAGCAGCCGAACAGGGTTCACTGAAGCTTTCTTT. Looking up the rest from reference TRBV5-4 and TRBJ1-1 gives the full variable domain: ETGVTQSPTHLIKTRGQQVTLRCSSQSGHNTVSWYQQALGQGPQFIFQYYREEENGRGNFPPRFSGLQFPNYSSELNVNALELDDSALYLCASSRTGFTEAFFGQGTRLTVV.

V is TRBV3-1 (or the pseudogene TRBV3-2) and J is TRBJ1-2; 9 nucleotides match TRBD1. The CDR3 spans 15 residues. The junction had 7 bases not matched to a gene; V was cut back by 4 bases and J by 4 bases. The germline CDR1 and CDR2 sequences are LGHDT and YNNKEL (reference sequence). Written as DNA, the CDR3 is TGTGCCAGCAGCCCATGGGACAGGGTGAGCTATGGCTACACCTTC. Encoded protein: CASSPWDRVSYGYTF.

The gene calls are TRBV19 and TRBJ2-4; 8 positions match TRBD2. The V gene end was trimmed by 5 bases and the J gene end by 8 bases; junction bases not matched to a gene: 5. CDR1 and CDR2 from the germline V gene are LNHDA and SQIVND (reference sequence). The CDR3 is 13 amino acids. CDR3 in amino acids: CASSLRREDIQYF. The CDR3 DNA is TGTGCCAGTAGTCTGCGGCGGGAGGACATTCAGTACTTC.

This chain connects TRBV1 to TRBJ1-2; whether TRBD1, the table's D call, matches the DNA was not checked. TRBV1 is designated a pseudogene. CDR3 size: 14 residues. CDR3 DNA: TGCACCAGCAGCCCGGGGACAGGGAACTATGGCTACACCTTC. It codes for CTSSPGTGNYGYTF.

The chain joins TRBV24-1 to TRBJ2-5; 8 bases are shared with TRBD1. There are 13 residues in the CDR3. V lost 2 bases, J lost 5 bases, and 0 bases stayed unmatched. The V gene's germline CDR1 is KGHDR and CDR2 SFDVKD. The CDR3, as DNA: TGTGCCACCAGTGATTACAGGGGGGAGACCCAGTACTTC. It encodes CATSDYRGETQYF.

V is TRBV6-5 and J is TRBJ1-1; D gene unclear. This CDR3 is built from 13 residues. Germline CDR1 and CDR2: MNHEY and SVGAGI. Trimming cost V 10 bases and J 0 bases, with 12 bases left between them. CDR3 in DNA: TGTGCCACGCGAAACAGCCTGAACACTGAAGCTTTCTTT. It yields the protein CATRNSLNTEAFF.

This clone was detected many times. The chain has TRBV4-2 and TRBJ2-1; 12 nucleotides line up with TRBD2. After removal of 7 bases from V and 6 bases from J, the junction contained 4 bases not matched to a gene. CDR3 size: 14 residues. Germline-derived CDR1 and CDR2 are LGHNA and YNFKEQ. The CDR3 loop reads CASTTSGSRNEQFF. Here the CDR3 DNA reads TGTGCCAGCACGACTAGCGGGAGTCGCAATGAGCAGTTCTTC.

V and J are TRBV10-2 and TRBJ1-2; D possibly corresponds to TRBD1 (6 bases). The V gene lost 3 bases and the J gene lost 2 bases, with 16 bases spanning the gap. The CDR3 is made up of 16 amino acids. CDR1 and CDR2 (germline): WSHSY, SAAADI. CDR3 sequence reads: CASSEKRAGVNYGYTF. The CDR3 DNA reads as TGCGCCAGCAGTGAAAAGAGGGCAGGGGTAAACTATGGCTACACCTTC.

This chain links TRBV4-3 with TRBJ2-1; no reliable D call. V gave up 1 base and J gave up 10 bases, with 8 bases separating them. Germline CDR1 reads LGHNA; CDR2 reads YSLEER. The CDR3 is made up of 12 amino acids. This CDR3 reads CASSQGVEEQFF. As DNA, the CDR3 is TGCGCCAGCAGCCAAGGGGTGGAGGAGCAGTTCTTC.

The rearrangement uses TRBV19 and TRBJ2-3; D not certain. Germline assignment: CDR1 LNHDA and CDR2 SQIVND (reference sequence). The V end was cut by 3 bases, the J end by 2 bases, with 12 bases between. The CDR3 has 15 residues. This chain's CDR3 is CASSMGQLPTDTQYF. The DNA for the CDR3 is TGTGCCAGTAGTATGGGCCAGTTACCCACAGATACGCAGTATTTT. The complete variable domain, with remaining parts taken from reference TRBV19 and TRBJ2-3, reads DGGITQSPKYLFRKEGQNVTLSCEQNLNHDAMYWYRQDPGQGLRLIYYSQIVNDFQKGDIAEGYSVSREKKESFPLTVTSAQKNPTAFYLCASSMGQLPTDTQYFGPGTRLTVL.